These 14 T cell receptor beta chains originate from one sample sequenced in a study of regulatory T cells in long-lasting Graves disease. To make TCR beta libraries, researchers used iRepertoire HTBI primers and Arm-PCR of CDR3 regions. TCRdb re-called the multiplex PCR reads through MiXCR, storing one row per CDR3 protein. The data show 400,000 to 550,000 distinct CDR3 sequences, 15% seen once. The time point was: newly diagnosed GD, antithyroid drugs for less than 3 months. Scientists built the TCR library using RNA that was extracted from PBMCs. These data were also filed under a second study, of T cells in Graves' hyperthyroidism and ophthalmopathy.

Here the sequenced sample was peripheral blood mononuclear cells (PBMCs), taken at new diagnosis, from a patient treated with antithyroid drugs. Receptor source: a woman aged 30 to 39 with Graves disease.

There are many counts of this clonotype. CDR3 nucleotides: TGCGCCAGCAGTTCAGGGGAATTAGGCACTGAAGCTTTCTTT. It translates to CASSSGELGTEAFF. The chain has TRBV10-2 and TRBJ1-1; D perhaps matches TRBD1 (6 bases). The CDR3 loop spans 14 amino acids. Per the germline V gene, CDR1 is WSHSY and CDR2 is SAAADI. V was shortened by 5 bases and J by 4 bases, with 14 bases between the two germline ends.

This clonotype was recorded once. V gene TRBV6-1 combines with J gene TRBJ2-3; TRBD2 matches at 7 bases. Germline V gene sequence: CDR1 MNHNS, CDR2 SASEGT. The V segment lost 7 bases and the J segment 5 bases; nucleotides outside the gene matches: 6. This CDR3 has 13 residues. The CDR3 sequence: CASNLAEGDTQYF. In nucleotides, the CDR3 is TGTGCCAGCAACCTAGCGGAAGGAGATACGCAGTATTTT.

This clonotype has a count of ten or more. The rearrangement uses TRBV30 and TRBJ2-5, with D perhaps given as TRBD1 or TRBD2 (5 bases each). V was clipped by 5 bases and J by 7 bases, with 8 bases between them. Germline loops: CDR1 GTSNPN, CDR2 SVGIG (reference sequence). This CDR3 has 10 amino acids. The CDR3 region is CAWGDPTQYF. CDR3 in DNA: TGTGCCTGGGGGGACCCGACCCAGTACTTC. Together with reference TRBV30 and TRBJ2-5, the CDR3 gives the full variable domain: SQTIHQWPATLVQPVGSPLSLECTVEGTSNPNLYWYRQAAGRGLQLLFYSVGIGQISSEVPQNLSASRPQDRQFILSSKKLLLSDSGFYLCAWGDPTQYFGPGTRLLVL.

As to this clonotype: It may be a read error: a sequence one base away is much more abundant. The gene calls are TRBV6-1 and TRBJ2-7; TRBD2 agrees at 8 bases. Germline V gene lookup returns CDR1 MNHNS and CDR2 SASEGT. Trimming at V came to 6 bases and at J to 5 bases, leaving 12 bases not matched to a gene. The CDR3 length is 15 residues. The CDR3 DNA sequence: TGTGCCAGCAGGTCGACTAGCGTGAGATCGAACGAGCAGTACTTC. This encodes CASRSTSVRSNEQYF.

With regard to this clonotype: A much larger clonotype is one base distant, so this may be a read error. The rearrangement links TRBV5-1 to TRBJ2-3, with a tentative D call TRBD2 (6 bases). The CDR3 is 14 amino acids. Trimming left V 3 bases short and J 4 bases short, with 12 bases between. In germline, CDR1 is SGHRS, CDR2 YFSETQ. The CDR3 region is CASSSAASADTQYF. In nucleotides, the CDR3 is TGCGCCAGCAGCTCTGCGGCTAGCGCAGATACGCAGTATTTT.

Ten or more counts support this clonotype. This chain joins TRBV3-1 and TRBJ2-4; possible D gene TRBD2, 5 bases. Germline CDR1 is LGHDT and CDR2 is YNNKEL (reference sequence). The V gene lost 1 base and the J gene lost 8 bases, with 15 bases spanning the gap. CDR3 size: 15 residues. In DNA, the CDR3 is TGTGCCAGCAGCCAAGGAGCGGCCCCTCAGGACATTCAGTACTTC. As protein: CASSQGAAPQDIQYF.

The rearrangement uses TRBV6-2 or TRBV6-3 and TRBJ2-7, with 8 bases lining up with TRBD1. Germline V gene data show CDR1 as MNHEY and CDR2 as SVGEGT. V lost 4 bases, J lost 6 bases, and 5 bases stayed unmatched. This CDR3 contains 13 residues. CDR3 region: CASSFRGQGEQYF. CDR3 coding DNA: TGTGCCAGCAGTTTCAGGGGGCAAGGCGAGCAGTACTTC.

This clonotype was found many times. This chain links TRBV11-2 with TRBJ2-7; D possibly corresponds to TRBD2 (5 bases). In germline, CDR1 is SGHAT, CDR2 FQNNGV. This CDR3 has 14 amino acids. The V end lost 4 bases, the J end lost 5 bases, and 15 bases lay between the germline ends. The CDR3: CASSYFTGSDEQYF. In DNA, the CDR3 is TGTGCCAGCAGCTATTTTACGGGATCCGACGAGCAGTACTTC.

This clonotype was observed at least ten times. Written as DNA, the CDR3 is TGTGCCAGCAGCGTAGTTCCGAACACTGAAGCTTTCTTT. This codes for CASSVVPNTEAFF. The V call is TRBV9, the J call TRBJ1-1; D gene uncertain. CDR1 SGDLS and CDR2 YYNGEE come from the germline V gene. This CDR3 comprises 13 residues. The V and J ends lost 0 bases and 1 base respectively, with 4 bases between them.

This clonotype was counted at least ten times. The V gene is TRBV12-3 or TRBV12-4, the J gene TRBJ1-2, with 9 bases fitting TRBD1. The CDR3 totals 15 residues. With 5 bases clipped from V and 4 bases from J, the junction kept 8 bases outside the gene matches. CDR3 bases: TGTGCCAGCAGTCCCTCGGGACAGGGATTCTATGGCTACACCTTC. Residues: CASSPSGQGFYGYTF.

This clonotype was detected ten times or more. The rearrangement joins TRBV12-3 or TRBV12-4 to TRBJ2-2, with D perhaps TRBD2 (5 bases). This CDR3 comprises 14 residues. V shed 4 bases and J shed 3 bases, with 9 bases lying between them. Written as DNA, the CDR3 is TGTGCCAGCAGTTCAGGACTCCACACCGGGGAGCTGTTTTTT. Its translation: CASSSGLHTGELFF.

In DNA, the CDR3 is TGTGCCAGCAGTTTGCTCGCATCGGGGGGCCGCGAGCAGTACTTC. Amino acid sequence: CASSLLASGGREQYF. This chain links TRBV28 with TRBJ2-7; possible D gene TRBD2, 7 bases. The CDR3 sequence is 15 residues long. CDR1 is MDHEN and CDR2 is SYDVKM in the germline V gene. V was pared by 3 bases and J by 6 bases, with 18 bases between.

V is TRBV20-1 and J is TRBJ2-7; D possibly corresponds to TRBD2 (7 bases). The CDR3 covers 17 residues. CDR1 is DFQATT, CDR2 SNEGSKA, per germline (reference sequence). V lost 1 base and J lost 0, with 19 bases in between. CDR3 region: CSARAPAGAGSSYEQYF. CDR3 sequence (DNA): TGCAGTGCTAGAGCCCCTGCGGGGGCGGGTAGCTCCTACGAGCAGTACTTC.

This clonotype occurred many times. This rearrangement joins TRBV20-1 to TRBJ2-1, with 10 bases that match TRBD2. In germline, CDR1 is DFQATT, CDR2 SNEGSKA (reference sequence). The CDR3 length is 14 residues. The V segment lost 5 bases and the J segment 7 bases; nucleotides outside the gene matches: 8. This CDR3 reads CSARTSGLWNEQFF. The CDR3, as DNA: TGCAGTGCTCGGACTAGCGGATTATGGAATGAGCAGTTCTTC.